A selection of T cell receptor beta chains follows, all from one sample in a study of identical twins. A single record per CDR3 protein comes from TCRdb applying MiXCR to the 5' RACE reads. Of approximately 490,000 distinct CDR3 sequences in the sample, around 20% were seen once. This same sample was also taken into another study, of yellow fever vaccine responses in identical twins.

Source material: CD4+ T cells sorted from blood. The receptors here all came from a young woman in good health. CDR3s include the opening cysteine and the closing phenylalanine or tryptophan.

V gene	CDR3 length	J gene	CDR3 protein
TRBV11-2	16	TRBJ2-1	CASSRNFAGEVNEQFF
TRBV4-2	14	TRBJ2-5	CATGLAGVGETQYF
TRBV4-1	15	TRBJ2-1	CASSQGGQLNNEQFF
TRBV28	14	TRBJ2-5	CASTATHGQETQYF
TRBV20-1	13	TRBJ2-1	CSASGISYNEQFF
TRBV28	14	TRBJ2-7	CASGQGGSSYEQYF
TRBV7-9	13	TRBJ2-2	CASSLDSGFELFF
TRBV19	13	TRBJ2-1	CASSIVRGNEQFF
TRBV12-3/TRBV12-4	15	TRBJ2-7	CASSPLAGKVYEQYF
TRBV27	14	TRBJ1-3	CASSFSGNGNTIYF
TRBV6-1	15	TRBJ1-1	CASRPLTGGEGEAFF
TRBV4-2	14	TRBJ2-7	CASSQAASGSGQYF
TRBV2	16	TRBJ2-1	CASSGGGAGEVSEQFF
TRBV15	15	TRBJ1-5	CATSSGEYSNQPQHF
TRBV3-1	14	TRBJ2-1	CASSHLATYNEQFF
TRBV20-1	13	TRBJ2-1	CSAPHQIYNEQFF
TRBV24-1	13	TRBJ1-1	CATRWTDNTEAFF
TRBV5-1	18	TRBJ2-7	CASSFSPPGQGVTYEQYF
TRBV7-2	13	TRBJ2-7	CASSRGGGYEQYF
TRBV29-1	14	TRBJ2-5	CSVESRTSRETQYF
TRBV20-1	11	TRBJ2-3	CSAPYTDTQYF
TRBV10-3	12	TRBJ1-5	CAISESFQPQHF
TRBV12-3/TRBV12-4	14	TRBJ2-4	CASSPRQTKNIQYF
TRBV25-1	14	TRBJ1-4	CASSTASRVDELFF